This passage covers 16 T cell receptor beta chains from one sample sequenced in a study of molecular identifiers for immune sequencing clone quantification. MiXCR, applied by TCRdb to the PCR reads, yields one record per CDR3 protein. The data show just over 95,000 distinct CDR3 sequences, 20% to 25% seen once. The sequenced sample consisted of naive CD8+ T cells from blood, with Jurkat cell RNA spiked in. The subset denotes: FACS-sorted CD8+CD4-CCR7+CD45RA+ naive T cells. Receptor source: a human donor in good health. Some libraries in this study had Jurkat cell RNA spiked in.

This clonotype was found a few times. The J gene is TRBJ1-4, the V gene TRBV12-5, with 7 positions matching TRBD1. Looked up from germline, CDR1 is LGHNT and CDR2 is FRNRAP. The CDR3 runs to 15 residues. V shed 6 bases, J shed 0 bases, and the junction held 4 bases outside the gene matches. CDR3 in amino acids: CASGGGRATNEKLFF. The CDR3 DNA reads TGTGCTAGTGGAGGGGGCCGAGCAACTAATGAAAAACTGTTTTTT.

The chain is built from TRBV20-1 and TRBJ2-1; 12 bases match TRBD2. The CDR3 runs 16 residues. Per germline, CDR1 DFQATT and CDR2 SNEGSKA (reference sequence). The V segment lost 0 bases and the J segment 8 bases; nucleotides outside the gene matches: 8. The CDR3 sequence is CSARDRTSGIIYEQFF. The CDR3 DNA sequence: TGCAGTGCTAGAGATCGGACTAGCGGGATAATTTATGAGCAGTTCTTC.

This clonotype was seen ten or more times. The rearrangement links TRBV7-8 to TRBJ2-5; 12 nucleotides align to TRBD2. Trimming cost V 0 bases and J 1 base; bases outside gene matches: 6. CDR1 is SGHVS and CDR2 is FQNEAQ in the germline V gene. The length of the CDR3 is 18 residues. The CDR3 region has the DNA TGTGCCAGCAGCTTAGCACCACCGACTAGCGGGGGCCAAGAGACCCAGTACTTC. Encoded protein: CASSLAPPTSGGQETQYF.

For this clonotype: Given a much more abundant clone one base away, this may be a read error. The gene calls are TRBV6-6 and TRBJ1-2; no firm D call. The CDR3 has 15 amino acids. CDR1 MNHNY and CDR2 SVGAGI come from the germline V gene (reference sequence). Here the CDR3 DNA reads TGTACCAGCAGTTACTCACAAGGCAGTAACTATGGCTACACCTTC. Protein sequence: CTSSYSQGSNYGYTF.

With respect to this clonotype: A much larger clonotype is one base distant, so this may be a read error. The CDR3 does not end in the conserved phenylalanine or tryptophan, so this is likely a read error. This chain connects TRBV9 to TRBJ1-1; 8 bases align to TRBD1. This CDR3 spans 15 amino acids. In germline, CDR1 is SGDLS, CDR2 YYNGEE. V lost 3 bases and J lost 8; bases outside the gene matches: 12. CDR3 amino acids: CASSETPRTGIEAFI. CDR3 in DNA: TGTGCCAGCAGCGAAACTCCGCGGACAGGGATAGAAGCTTTCATT.

The chain joins TRBV10-2 to TRBJ2-5; D possibly corresponds to TRBD1 (6 bases). The CDR3 is 15 amino acids. From germline, CDR1 is WSHSY and CDR2 SAAADI. Trimming pared 2 bases from V and 2 bases from J, leaving 12 bases between. CDR3 in amino acids: CASSEKDRMQETQYF. The CDR3 DNA sequence: TGCGCCAGCAGTGAGAAGGACAGAATGCAAGAGACCCAGTACTTC.

The chain is built from TRBV3-1 and TRBJ2-7; perhaps TRBD2 as D (6 bases). This CDR3 contains 15 residues. V gave up 4 bases and J gave up 3 bases, with 16 bases separating them. CDR1 is LGHDT, CDR2 YNNKEL, per germline (reference sequence). CDR3 nucleotide sequence: TGTGCCAGCAGCCCAGCCACGGGACTGTTCTACGAGCAGTACTTC. This codes for CASSPATGLFYEQYF.

V and J are TRBV19 and TRBJ2-2, with a weak D call TRBD1 (5 bases). The CDR3 loop spans 14 amino acids. Trimming stripped 8 bases from V and 4 bases from J, with 14 bases between. The germline V gene encodes CDR1 LNHDA and CDR2 SQIVND (reference sequence). The CDR3: CASSYPGFTGELFF. The CDR3 DNA is TGTGCCAGTTCATACCCAGGGTTCACCGGGGAGCTGTTTTTT.

This clonotype was seen at least ten times. The chain couples TRBV7-9 to TRBJ2-3; D is uncertain. Germline V gene data show CDR1 as SEHNR and CDR2 as FQNEAQ (reference sequence). CDR3 size: 14 residues. V lost 1 base to trimming and J lost 4 bases, with 9 bases between them. CDR3 amino acids: CASSLDSAADTQYF. The CDR3 DNA reads as TGTGCCAGCAGCTTAGACAGTGCGGCAGATACGCAGTATTTT.

This clonotype was found many times. The chain combines TRBV30 with TRBJ2-3, with D perhaps given as TRBD1 or TRBD2 (5 bases each). Germline V gene lookup returns CDR1 GTSNPN and CDR2 SVGIG (reference sequence). V lost 5 bases, J lost 4 bases, and 16 bases lay in between. This CDR3 region has 14 residues. The CDR3 loop reads CAWGWGSVPDTQYF. Here the CDR3 DNA reads TGTGCCTGGGGGTGGGGGTCTGTCCCAGATACGCAGTATTTT.

This clonotype was picked up a small number of times. The genes are TRBV7-9 and TRBJ2-1; TRBD2 aligns across 12 bases. CDR3 length equals 16 residues. Germline CDR1 reads SEHNR; CDR2 reads FQNEAQ (reference sequence). V was pared by 5 bases and J by 3 bases, with 5 bases of the junction left unmatched. The CDR3 coding sequence is TGTGCCAGCAGCCTCCCGACTAGCGGGGGCTACAATGAGCAGTTCTTC. This translates into CASSLPTSGGYNEQFF.

Worth noting for this clonotype: A read error is possible here, since a much larger clone lies one base away. It is unclear where the CDR3 begins or ends on the DNA, so no DNA is shown, and the CDR3 is as TCRdb lists it. The chain has TRBV7-3 and TRBJ2-2; the table's D gene call, TRBD1, was not cross checked with the DNA. Germline V gene sequence: CDR1 SGHTA, CDR2 FQGTGA. The length of the CDR3 is 16 amino acids, counting both ends. The CDR3 sequence: CASSVGTGTNTGELLF.

This clonotype was seen more than once but under ten times. J is TRBJ2-7 and V is TRBV10-3; D uncertain. Germline CDR1 is ENHRY and CDR2 is SYGVKD. Trimming cost V 0 bases and J 5 bases, with 17 bases left between them. This CDR3 contains 16 residues. The CDR3 region has the DNA TGTGCCATCAGTGAGTCGTCCCTAGTTTTGCCCCACGAGCAGTACTTC. Its protein is CAISESSLVLPHEQYF.

On this clonotype: This may be a read error, as it is one base from a much larger clone. Lacking the conserved final phenylalanine or tryptophan, this CDR3 likely reflects a read error. This chain links TRBV3-1 with TRBJ2-3, with 9 positions matching TRBD2. CDR1 and CDR2 (germline): LGHDT, YNNKEL (reference sequence). The length of the CDR3 is 16 residues. The V segment lost 0 bases and the J segment 6 bases; nucleotides outside the gene matches: 7. CDR3 DNA sequence: TGTGCCAGCAGCCAAGATCTAGCGGGGAAGGATGATACGCAGTATGTT. This codes for CASSQDLAGKDDTQYV.

This clonotype was seen a handful of times. J is TRBJ2-1 and V is TRBV18; 7 bases match TRBD1. The CDR3 loop spans 15 amino acids. J lost 2 bases, V lost 6 bases, and 7 bases had no gene match. Looked up from germline, CDR1 is KGHSH and CDR2 is LQKENI. This CDR3 is CASSPRDSPYNEQFF. The CDR3 DNA follows: TGTGCCAGCTCTCCAAGGGACAGCCCCTACAATGAGCAGTTCTTC. Complete variable domain (other parts from reference TRBV18 and TRBJ2-1): NAGVMQNPRHLVRRRGQEARLRCSPMKGHSHVYWYRQLPEEGLKFMVYLQKENIIDESGMPKERFSAEFPKEGPSILRIQQVVRGDSAAYFCASSPRDSPYNEQFFGPGTRLTVL.

A word on this clonotype: The junction departs from germline at one end; a sequencing error may be responsible. J is TRBJ2-3 and V is TRBV7-9, with TRBD1 matching over 7 bases. This CDR3 has 15 residues. Germline assignment: CDR1 SEHNR and CDR2 FQNEAQ (reference sequence). The CDR3 DNA sequence: TGCGTCAGCAGCTTAGCTTTGGGACAGCCAGATACGCAGTATTTT. Protein product: CVSSLALGQPDTQYF.